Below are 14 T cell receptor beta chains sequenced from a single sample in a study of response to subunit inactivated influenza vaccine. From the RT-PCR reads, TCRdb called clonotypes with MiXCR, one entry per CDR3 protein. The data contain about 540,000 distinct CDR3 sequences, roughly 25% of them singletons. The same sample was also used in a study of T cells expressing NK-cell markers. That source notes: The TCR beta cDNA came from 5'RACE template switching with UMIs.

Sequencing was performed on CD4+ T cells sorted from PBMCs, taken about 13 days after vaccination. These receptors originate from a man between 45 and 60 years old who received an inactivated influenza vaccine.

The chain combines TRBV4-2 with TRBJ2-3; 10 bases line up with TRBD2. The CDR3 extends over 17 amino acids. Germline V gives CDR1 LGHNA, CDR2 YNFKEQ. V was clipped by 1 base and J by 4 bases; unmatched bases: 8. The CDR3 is CASSQGGSGGSADTQYF. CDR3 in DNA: TGTGCCAGCAGCCAAGGTGGTAGCGGGGGGAGCGCAGATACGCAGTATTTT.

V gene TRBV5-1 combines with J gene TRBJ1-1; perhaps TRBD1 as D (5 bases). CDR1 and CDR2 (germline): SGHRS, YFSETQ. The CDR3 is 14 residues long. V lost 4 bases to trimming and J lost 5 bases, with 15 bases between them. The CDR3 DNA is TGCGCCAGCAGCGTGGGCATCGGGGGGACTGAAGCTTTCTTT. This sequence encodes CASSVGIGGTEAFF.

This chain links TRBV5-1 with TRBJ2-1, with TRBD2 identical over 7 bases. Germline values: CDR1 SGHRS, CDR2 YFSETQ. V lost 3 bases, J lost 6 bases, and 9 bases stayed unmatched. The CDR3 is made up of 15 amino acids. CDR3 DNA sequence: TGCGCCAGCAGCTGGGACCACTCGGGGGGCAATGAGCAGTTCTTC. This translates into CASSWDHSGGNEQFF. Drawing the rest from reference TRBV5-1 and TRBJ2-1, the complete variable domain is KAGVTQTPRYLIKTRGQQVTLSCSPISGHRSVSWYQQTPGQGLQFLFEYFSETQRNKGNFPGRFSGRQFSNSRSEMNVSTLELGDSALYLCASSWDHSGGNEQFFGPGTRLTVL.

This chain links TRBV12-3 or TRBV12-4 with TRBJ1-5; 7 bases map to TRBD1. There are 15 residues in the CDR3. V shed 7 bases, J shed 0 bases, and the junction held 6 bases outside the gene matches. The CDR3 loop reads CASTTGETSNQPQHF. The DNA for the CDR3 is TGTGCCAGCACCACAGGGGAGACTAGCAATCAGCCCCAGCATTTT.

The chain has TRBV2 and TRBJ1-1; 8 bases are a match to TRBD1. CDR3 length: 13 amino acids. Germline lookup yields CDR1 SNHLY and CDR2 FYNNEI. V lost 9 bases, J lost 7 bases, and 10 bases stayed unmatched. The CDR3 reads CARNGDRLHEAFF. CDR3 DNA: TGTGCCAGAAACGGGGACAGGTTGCATGAAGCTTTCTTT.

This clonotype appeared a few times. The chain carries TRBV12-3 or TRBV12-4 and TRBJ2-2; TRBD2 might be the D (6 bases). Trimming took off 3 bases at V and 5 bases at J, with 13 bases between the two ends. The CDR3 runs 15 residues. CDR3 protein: CASSFRYGGTGELFF. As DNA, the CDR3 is TGTGCCAGCAGTTTTCGTTACGGGGGAACCGGGGAGCTGTTTTTT.

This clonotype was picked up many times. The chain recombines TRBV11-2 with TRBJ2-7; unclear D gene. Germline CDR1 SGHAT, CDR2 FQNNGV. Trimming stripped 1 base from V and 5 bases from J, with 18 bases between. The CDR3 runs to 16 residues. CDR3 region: CASSLVINVGYHEQYF. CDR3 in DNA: TGTGCCAGCAGCTTAGTTATTAACGTGGGGTACCACGAGCAGTACTTC.

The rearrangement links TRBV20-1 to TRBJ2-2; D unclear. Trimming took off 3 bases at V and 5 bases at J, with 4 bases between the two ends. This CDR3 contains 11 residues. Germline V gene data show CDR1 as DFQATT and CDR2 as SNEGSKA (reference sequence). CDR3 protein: CSASLTGELFF. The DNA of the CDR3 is TGCAGTGCTAGTCTTACCGGGGAGCTGTTTTTT.

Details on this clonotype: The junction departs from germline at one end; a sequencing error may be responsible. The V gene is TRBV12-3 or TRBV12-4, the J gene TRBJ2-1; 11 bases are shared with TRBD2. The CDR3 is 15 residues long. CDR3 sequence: CASSIAGGHVDEQFF. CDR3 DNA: TGTGCCAGCAGTATAGCGGGGGGGCACGTAGATGAGCAGTTCTTC.

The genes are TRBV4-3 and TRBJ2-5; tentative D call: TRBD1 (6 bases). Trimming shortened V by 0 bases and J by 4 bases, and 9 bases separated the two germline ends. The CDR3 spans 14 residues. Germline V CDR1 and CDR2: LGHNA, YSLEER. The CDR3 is CASSQEGRGETQYF. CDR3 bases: TGCGCCAGCAGCCAAGAAGGCAGGGGAGAGACCCAGTACTTC.

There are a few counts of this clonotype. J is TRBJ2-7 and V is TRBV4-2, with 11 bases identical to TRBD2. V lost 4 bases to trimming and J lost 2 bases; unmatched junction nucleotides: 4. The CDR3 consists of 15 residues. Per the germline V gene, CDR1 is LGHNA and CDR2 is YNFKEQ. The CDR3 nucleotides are TGTGCCAGCAGCCGGGGACTAGCGGACACCTACGAGCAGTACTTC. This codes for CASSRGLADTYEQYF.

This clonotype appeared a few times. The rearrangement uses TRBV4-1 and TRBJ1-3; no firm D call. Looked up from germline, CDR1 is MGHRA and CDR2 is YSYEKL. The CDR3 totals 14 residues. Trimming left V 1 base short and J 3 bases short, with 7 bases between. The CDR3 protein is CASSQAVYGNTIYF. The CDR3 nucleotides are TGCGCCAGCAGCCAAGCGGTTTATGGAAACACCATATATTTT.

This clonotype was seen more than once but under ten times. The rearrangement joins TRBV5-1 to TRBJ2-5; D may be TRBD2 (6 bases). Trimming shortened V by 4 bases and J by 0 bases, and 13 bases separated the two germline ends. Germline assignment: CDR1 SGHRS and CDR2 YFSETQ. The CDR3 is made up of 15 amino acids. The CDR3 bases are TGCGCCAGCAGCCCGGGACTTATGTACCAAGAGACCCAGTACTTC. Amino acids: CASSPGLMYQETQYF.

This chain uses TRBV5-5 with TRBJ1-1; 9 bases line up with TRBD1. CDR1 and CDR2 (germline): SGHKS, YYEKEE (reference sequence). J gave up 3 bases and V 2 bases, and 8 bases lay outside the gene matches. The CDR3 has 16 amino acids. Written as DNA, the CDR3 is TGTGCCAGCAGCTTCCGGGACAGGGAGGTAGACACTGAAGCTTTCTTT. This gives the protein CASSFRDREVDTEAFF.